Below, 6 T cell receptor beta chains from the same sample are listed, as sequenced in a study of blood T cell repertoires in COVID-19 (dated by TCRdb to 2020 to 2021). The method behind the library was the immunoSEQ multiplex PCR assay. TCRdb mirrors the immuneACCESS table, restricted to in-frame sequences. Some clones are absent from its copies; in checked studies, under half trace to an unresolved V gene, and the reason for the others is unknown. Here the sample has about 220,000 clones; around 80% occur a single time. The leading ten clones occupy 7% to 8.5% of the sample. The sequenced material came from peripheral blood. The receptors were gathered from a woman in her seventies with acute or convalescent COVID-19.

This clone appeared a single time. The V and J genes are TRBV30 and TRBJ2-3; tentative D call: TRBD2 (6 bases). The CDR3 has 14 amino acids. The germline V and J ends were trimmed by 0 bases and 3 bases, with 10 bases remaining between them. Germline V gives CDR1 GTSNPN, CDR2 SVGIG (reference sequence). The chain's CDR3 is CAWSVSSETDTQYF. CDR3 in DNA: TGTGCCTGGAGTGTATCTAGCGAGACAGATACGCAGTATTTT.

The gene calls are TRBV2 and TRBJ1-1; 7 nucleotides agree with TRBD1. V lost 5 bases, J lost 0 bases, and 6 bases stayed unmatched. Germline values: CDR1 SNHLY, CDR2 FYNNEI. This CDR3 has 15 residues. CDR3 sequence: CASSPTGEVNTEAFF. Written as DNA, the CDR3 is TGTGCCAGCAGTCCCACAGGGGAGGTGAACACTGAAGCTTTCTTT.

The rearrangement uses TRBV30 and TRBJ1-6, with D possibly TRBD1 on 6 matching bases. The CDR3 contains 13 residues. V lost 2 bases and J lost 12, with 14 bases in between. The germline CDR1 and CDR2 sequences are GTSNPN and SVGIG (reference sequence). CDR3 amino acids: CAWSSYRVGPLHF. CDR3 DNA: TGTGCCTGGAGTTCCTACAGGGTGGGACCCCTCCACTTT. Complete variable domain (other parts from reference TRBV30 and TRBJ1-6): SQTIHQWPATLVQPVGSPLSLECTVEGTSNPNLYWYRQAAGRGLQLLFYSVGIGQISSEVPQNLSASRPQDRQFILSSKKLLLSDSGFYLCAWSSYRVGPLHFGNGTRLTVT.

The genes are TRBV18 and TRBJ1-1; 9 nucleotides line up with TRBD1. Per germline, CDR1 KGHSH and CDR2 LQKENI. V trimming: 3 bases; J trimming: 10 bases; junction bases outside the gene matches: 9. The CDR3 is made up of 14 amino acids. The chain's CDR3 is CASSPTEQGAPAFF. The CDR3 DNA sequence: TGTGCCAGCTCACCGACCGAACAGGGGGCGCCAGCTTTCTTT.

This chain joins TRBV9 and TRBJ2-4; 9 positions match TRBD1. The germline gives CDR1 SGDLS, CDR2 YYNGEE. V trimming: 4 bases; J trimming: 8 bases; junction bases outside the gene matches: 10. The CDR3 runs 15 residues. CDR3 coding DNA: TGTGCCAGCAGCTTCGGGACAGGGAATAGGGACATTCAGTACTTC. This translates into CASSFGTGNRDIQYF.

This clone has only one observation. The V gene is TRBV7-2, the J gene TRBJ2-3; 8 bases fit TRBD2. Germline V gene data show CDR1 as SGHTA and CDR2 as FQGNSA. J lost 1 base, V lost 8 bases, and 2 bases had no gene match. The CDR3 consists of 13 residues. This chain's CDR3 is CASVSGGTDTQYF. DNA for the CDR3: TGTGCCAGCGTTAGCGGGGGCACAGATACGCAGTATTTT.